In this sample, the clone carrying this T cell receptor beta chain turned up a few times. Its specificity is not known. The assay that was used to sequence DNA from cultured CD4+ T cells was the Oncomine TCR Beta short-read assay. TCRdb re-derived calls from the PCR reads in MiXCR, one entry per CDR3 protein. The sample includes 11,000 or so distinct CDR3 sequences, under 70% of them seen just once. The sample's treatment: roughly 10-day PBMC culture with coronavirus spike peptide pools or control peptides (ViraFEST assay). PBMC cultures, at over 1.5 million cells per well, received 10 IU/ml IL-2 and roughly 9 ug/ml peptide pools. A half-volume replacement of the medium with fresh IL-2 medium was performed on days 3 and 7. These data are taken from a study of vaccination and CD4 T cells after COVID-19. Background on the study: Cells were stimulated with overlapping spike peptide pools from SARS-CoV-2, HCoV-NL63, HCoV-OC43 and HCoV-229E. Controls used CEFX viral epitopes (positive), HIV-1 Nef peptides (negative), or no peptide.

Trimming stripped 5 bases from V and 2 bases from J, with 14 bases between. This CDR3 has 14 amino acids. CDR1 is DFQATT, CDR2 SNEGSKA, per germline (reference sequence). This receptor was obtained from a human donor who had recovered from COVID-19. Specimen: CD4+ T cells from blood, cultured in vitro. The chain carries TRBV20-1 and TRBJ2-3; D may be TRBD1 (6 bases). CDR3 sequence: CSARPGTTTDTQYF. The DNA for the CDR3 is TGCAGTGCTCGACCCGGGACAACCACAGATACGCAGTATTTT.